Presented here are 5 T cell receptor beta chains from one specimen sequenced in a study of T cells in Graves' hyperthyroidism and ophthalmopathy (dated by TCRdb to the late 2010s). Library generation was performed with multiplex PCR. Sequencing was performed on an Illumina HiSeq 2000. Amplification of TCR beta CDR3 regions was carried out from RNA transcripts. The first round of RT-PCR for the TCR CDR3 was performed with the HTBI primer set and the Qiagen OneStep RT-PCR kit. TCRdb handled the public reads itself, with Q25 trimming in fastp and clone calling in MiXCR, and kept productive beta chains. Rows with one shared CDR3 protein collapse into an entry with the most common genes and DNA. In all, the sample holds over 500,000 distinct CDR3 sequences, and about 46% of those were seen once. Of the sample, around 47% is held by the ten largest clones. Sequenced input: peripheral blood or thyroid tissue (not recorded which). Every receptor here comes from an adult woman with Graves' disease, either hyperthyroidism or ophthalmopathy (not recorded which).

The table lists this clonotype with many counts. The gene calls are TRBV20-1 and TRBJ1-1; 7 nucleotides agree with TRBD1. Germline V CDR1 and CDR2: DFQATT, SNEGSKA (reference sequence). V lost 5 bases to trimming and J lost 2 bases; unmatched junction nucleotides: 8. The CDR3 is 14 amino acids. CDR3 sequence: CSAGTGTVNTEAFF. The CDR3 coding sequence is TGCAGTGCTGGTACCGGGACAGTTAACACTGAAGCTTTCTTT.

Note on this clonotype: The CDR3 does not close with the conserved phenylalanine or tryptophan, likely indicating a read error. The limits of the CDR3 on the DNA are not certain, so only TCRdb's listed CDR3 is given. The V call is TRBV20-1, the J call TRBJ2-5. CDR1 is DFQATT and CDR2 is SNEGSKA in the germline V gene (reference sequence). The length of the CDR3 is 10 amino acids, counting both ends. The CDR3 reads CSARGRSPNT.

The chain uses TRBV11-1 and TRBJ2-7; possible D gene TRBD2, 5 bases. V lost 0 bases and J 6 bases, leaving 15 bases between the germline ends. The CDR3 is 15 amino acids. The germline gives CDR1 SGHAT, CDR2 FQDESV (reference sequence). The CDR3 reads CASSLAASWESEQYF. Here the CDR3 DNA reads TGTGCCAGCAGCTTAGCCGCTAGTTGGGAGTCCGAGCAGTACTTC.

The J gene is TRBJ1-5, the V gene TRBV2, with a tentative D call TRBD1 (5 bases). This CDR3 has 15 amino acids. V dropped 7 bases and J dropped 2 bases, with 15 bases sitting between them. Germline V gene data show CDR1 as SNHLY and CDR2 as FYNNEI. DNA for the CDR3: TGTGCCAGCATGGGGGGAGGTAGGGGCAATCAGCCCCAGCATTTT. Translating it yields CASMGGGRGNQPQHF.

About this clonotype: The CDR3 does not end in the conserved phenylalanine or tryptophan, so this is likely a read error. Because the CDR3's place on the DNA is in doubt, the DNA is left out and the CDR3 is given as listed by TCRdb. J is TRBJ1-4 and V is TRBV13; the table's TRBD1 call for D was not verified on the DNA. The CDR3 has 9 amino acids, counting both end residues. Looked up from germline, CDR1 is PRHDT and CDR2 is FYEKMQ (reference sequence). The CDR3 protein is CASSSQGFY.